This entry is about one TCR beta chain. Distinct nucleotide sequences in the sample also encode this CDR3. V was shortened by 1 base and J by 3 bases, with 0 bases between the two germline ends. Germline V gene sequence: CDR1 KGHSH, CDR2 LQKENI. This CDR3 spans 11 amino acids. Generated by immunoSEQ multiplex PCR, the TCRdb table keeps only in-frame clones and is missing some. The sample has 120,000 or so clones, about 89% seen once; the top ten hold 25% to 35%. The data were obtained in a study of T cell responses to AZD1222 COVID-19 vaccine. Source: peripheral blood, taken on day 0 of AZD1222 vaccination. The sequence was collected from an adult in good health. The chain recombines TRBV18 with TRBJ2-5; no clear D gene. The CDR3 region has the DNA TGTGCCAGCTCACCACAAGAGACCCAGTACTTC. Its translation: CASSPQETQYF.